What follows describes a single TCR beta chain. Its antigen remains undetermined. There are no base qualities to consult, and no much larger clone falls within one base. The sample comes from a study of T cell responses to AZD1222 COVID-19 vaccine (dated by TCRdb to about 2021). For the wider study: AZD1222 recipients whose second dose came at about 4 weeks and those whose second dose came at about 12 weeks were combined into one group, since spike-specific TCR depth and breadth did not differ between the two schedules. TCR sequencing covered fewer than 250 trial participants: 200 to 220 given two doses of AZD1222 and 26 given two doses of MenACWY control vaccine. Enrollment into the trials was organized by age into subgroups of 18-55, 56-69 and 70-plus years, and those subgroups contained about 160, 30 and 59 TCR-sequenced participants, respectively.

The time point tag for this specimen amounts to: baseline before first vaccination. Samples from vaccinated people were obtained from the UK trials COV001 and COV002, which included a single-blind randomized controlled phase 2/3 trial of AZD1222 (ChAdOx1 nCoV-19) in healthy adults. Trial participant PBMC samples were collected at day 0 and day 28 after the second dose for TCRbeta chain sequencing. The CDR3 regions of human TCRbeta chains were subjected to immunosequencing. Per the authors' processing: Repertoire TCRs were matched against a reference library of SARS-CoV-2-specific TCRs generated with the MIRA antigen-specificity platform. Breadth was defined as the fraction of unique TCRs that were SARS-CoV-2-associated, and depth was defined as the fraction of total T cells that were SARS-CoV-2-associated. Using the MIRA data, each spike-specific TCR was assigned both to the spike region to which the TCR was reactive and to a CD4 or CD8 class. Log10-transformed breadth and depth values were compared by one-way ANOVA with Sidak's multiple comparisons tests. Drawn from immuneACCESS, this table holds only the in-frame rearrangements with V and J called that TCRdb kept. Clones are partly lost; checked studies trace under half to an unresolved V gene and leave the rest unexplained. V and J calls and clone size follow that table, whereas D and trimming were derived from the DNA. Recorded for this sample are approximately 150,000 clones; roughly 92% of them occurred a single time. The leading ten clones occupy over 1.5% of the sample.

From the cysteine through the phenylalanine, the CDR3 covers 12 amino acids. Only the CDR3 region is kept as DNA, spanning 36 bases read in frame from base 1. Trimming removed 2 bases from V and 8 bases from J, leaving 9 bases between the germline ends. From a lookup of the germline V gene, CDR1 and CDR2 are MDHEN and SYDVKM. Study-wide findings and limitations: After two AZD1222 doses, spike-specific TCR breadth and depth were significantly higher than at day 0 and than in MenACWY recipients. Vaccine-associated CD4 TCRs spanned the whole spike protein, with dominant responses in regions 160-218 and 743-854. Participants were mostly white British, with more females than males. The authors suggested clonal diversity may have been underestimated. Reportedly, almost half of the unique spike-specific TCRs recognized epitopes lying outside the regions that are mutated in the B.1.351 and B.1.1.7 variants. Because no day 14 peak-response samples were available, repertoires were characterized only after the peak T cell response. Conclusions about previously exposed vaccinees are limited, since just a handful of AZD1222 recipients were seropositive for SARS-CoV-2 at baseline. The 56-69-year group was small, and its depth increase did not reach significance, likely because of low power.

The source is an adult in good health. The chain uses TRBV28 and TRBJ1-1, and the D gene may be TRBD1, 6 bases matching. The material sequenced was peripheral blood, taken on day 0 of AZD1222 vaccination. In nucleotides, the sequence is TGTGCCAGCAGTTTACGCAGGGGCGAAGCTTTCTTT. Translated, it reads CASSLRRGEAFF.